This T cell receptor (beta chain) appears in the sequencing data of a study of blood T cell repertoires in COVID-19. Study overall: PBMCs, B-cell-depleted T cells, or T cells were the source of the cDNA or gDNA that made up the material.

The CDR3 sequence is 14 residues long. Per germline, CDR1 MNHEY and CDR2 SMNVEV (reference sequence). The trim removed 6 bases at V and 3 bases at J, leaving 2 bases unmatched. In the study's own analysis: The assay estimated nucleated cells by amplifying reference gene primers. Profiled with immunoSEQ multiplex PCR; TCRdb holds only in-frame clones, not every one. From that table come the V and J calls and clone size; the DNA was used to work out D and trimming. The sample yields just over 250,000 clones, 80% to 90% seen once. V usage is TRBV27 and J usage is TRBJ1-5; 10 bases are a match to TRBD1. Sequenced input: peripheral blood. The TCR was taken from a woman in her 50s with acute or convalescent COVID-19. The CDR3 is CASRTGGDNQPQHF. The CDR3 DNA follows: TGTGCCAGCAGGACAGGGGGCGACAATCAGCCCCAGCATTTT.